This TCR beta chain was recorded in a study of sequential checkpoint blockade in melanoma (dated by TCRdb to the late 2010s). General notes on the study: In a 1:1 randomization, patients received either first-line nivolumab then ipilimumab (arm A) or ipilimumab then nivolumab (arm B). Maintenance nivolumab came after both trial sequences.

The immunoSEQ Assay was used to immunosequence TCRbeta CDR3 regions from genomic DNA. Before high-throughput sequencing, the genomic DNA was amplified using bias-controlled multiplex PCR. The original pipeline was this. To quantify the absolute abundance of each unique TCRbeta CDR3 region, the sequences were collapsed and filtered. Clonality was defined as 1 minus Pielou's evenness and was calculated using productive rearrangements only. Clones with significantly greater frequencies in on-treatment versus baseline samples were identified using a previously published method. TCRdb's version of the immuneACCESS table is confined to in-frame rearrangements and falls short of the full clone set. An unresolved V gene accounts for under half of the shortfall where checked; the remainder is of unknown origin. V and J calls and clone size are as listed in that table; D and trimming were resolved from the DNA. The sample table contains over 15,000 clones; only one count was recorded for roughly 69% of them. The leading ten clones occupy approximately 17% of the sample.

In the case of this clone: It lacks a known antigen. Base qualities are not at hand, and no much larger clone is one base apart.

Spanning cysteine to phenylalanine, the CDR3 consists of 16 amino acids. Solely the CDR3 DNA is kept, with 48 bases framed from the first base. The germline V gene supplies CDR1 MDHEN and CDR2 SYDVKM. V is shortened by 6 bases, J by 1 base, and the region joining them spans 15 bases. The treatment or condition label corresponds to: randomized to nivolumab then ipilimumab (arm A) or the reverse (arm B). None of the patients in the trial had previously been given DNA-damaging chemotherapy. Live CD3+CD8+ cells negative for CD19 and CD56 were sorted from thawed PBMCs on a FACS Aria II flow cytometer. CheckMate 064, a randomized, open-label phase II trial of sequential checkpoint blockade, was the source of the samples, all of which came from patients with melanoma. Peripheral blood mononuclear cells were collected by leukapheresis, purified with Ficoll-Paque, and frozen in human serum with approximately 9.9% DMSO. Purity of sorted blood CD3+CD8+ cells was verified at >98% immediately after sorting, followed by DNA extraction.

The paper's findings and limits, for the study overall: Validation of the response-prediction model combining TCR metrics and mutation burden is needed in larger, independent patient cohorts.

This clonotype was obtained from a human donor with melanoma. This specimen consisted of CD8+ T cells sorted from blood (inferred from file names), obtained from a patient given nivolumab and ipilimumab in sequence. The receptor chain draws on TRBV28 and TRBJ1-4; too little of a D gene remains to name it. For the CDR3, the sequence is CASRYRGRGTNEKLFF. The nucleotides are TGTGCCAGCAGATATAGAGGACGGGGAACTAATGAAAAACTGTTTTTT.